This TCR beta chain emerged from a study of cytomegalovirus exposure and HLA in healthy donors. Overall study context: The 120 validation repertoires used the same platform as the approximately 620 first-cohort repertoires (as reported by a later analysis). Study-level findings and limits: The finding came from a later analysis; first-cohort TCR clusters tended to co-occur in the approximately 120 validation repertoires.

Measured with immunoSEQ multiplex PCR; TCRdb has only the in-frame clones, and not every one. In the table there are some 54,000 clones, over 75% of which are singletons. With respect to this clone: The antigen remains unidentified.

This CDR3 is 15 amino acids long. Germline CDR1 reads SGHDT; CDR2 reads YYEEEE. Trimming shortened V by 5 bases and J by 6 bases, and 18 bases separated the two germline ends. Sequenced material: PBMCs. The source is a young man in good health and CMV-seronegative. The chain joins TRBV5-6 to TRBJ1-3; the D gene is possibly TRBD1 (6 bases). The CDR3 region has the DNA TGTGCCAGCAGTCCTGGACAGAGACCGCTAAACACCATATATTTT. Protein: CASSPGQRPLNTIYF.